This entry features one TCR beta chain sequence. Antigen: not known. This specimen belongs to a study of tumor and adjacent non-tumor tissue in lung cancer. Study overall: Histology: about twelve adenocarcinoma, a couple of squamous cell carcinoma, 1 small cell lung cancer.

This sample's RNA came from whole unsorted tissue. More than 3 cm separated this lung sample from the edge of the tumor. Findings of the study overall: In normal lung, the top 100 clones were significantly more dominant than in tumor. Shorter survival was associated with higher TCR diversity in tumors. Compared with tumor, normal lung showed significantly lower TCR diversity.

The germline CDR1 and CDR2 sequences are MNHEY and SVGAGI. The CDR3 is 12 residues long. V was clipped by 5 bases and J by 7 bases; unmatched bases: 4. TCRbeta libraries were built with three rounds of nested PCR, modified from ARM-PCR. TCRdb analysed the multiplex PCR reads with MiXCR anew, one entry per CDR3 protein. Found here are over 100,000 distinct CDR3 sequences, about 65% of them singletons; the top ten hold under 20%. This chain uses TRBV6-5 with TRBJ1-2; TRBD1 matches at 7 bases. Sequences were obtained from distant non-tumor lung tissue. The sequence was obtained from a man in his 60s with non-small cell lung cancer. CDR3 sequence: CASSLGGGGYTF. The DNA for the CDR3 is TGTGCCAGCAGTCTAGGGGGCGGTGGCTACACCTTC.